This entry lists 20 T cell receptor beta chains sequenced from one sample in a study of cytotoxic CD8 clonotypes in ibrutinib-treated CLL. Data came from immunoSEQ multiplex PCR; TCRdb stores just in-frame clones and leaves some out. The repertoire holds 20,000 or so clones, with over 70% as singletons. Sequences were derived from PBMCs, sampled before ibrutinib treatment. The receptors were sampled from a human donor with chronic lymphocytic leukemia.

The chain employs TRBV6-5 and TRBJ1-3; D unresolved. CDR3 size: 14 residues. The V and J ends lost 7 bases and 2 bases respectively, with 12 bases between them. Germline CDR1 reads MNHEY; CDR2 reads SVGAGI. The chain's CDR3 is CASIDPRPGNTIYF. The CDR3, as DNA: TGTGCCAGCATCGATCCTAGGCCTGGAAACACCATATATTTT.

The chain uses TRBV6-1 and TRBJ2-1; TRBD1 matches 10 bases. The V and J ends lost 7 bases and 5 bases, in that order; junction bases with no gene match: 5. Germline lookup yields CDR1 MNHNS and CDR2 SASEGT. This CDR3 has 14 residues. CDR3 protein: CASKDRGLNNEQFF. CDR3 sequence (DNA): TGTGCCAGCAAAGACAGGGGGCTTAACAATGAGCAGTTCTTC.

This sequence joins TRBV10-1 and TRBJ2-2; tentative D call: TRBD1 (6 bases). The CDR3 is 16 residues long. The germline V gene encodes CDR1 WNHNN and CDR2 SYGVQD (reference sequence). Trimming removed 5 bases from V and 1 base from J, with 14 bases in between. The CDR3 loop reads CASSRGTGKNTGELFF. In DNA, the CDR3 is TGCGCCAGCAGTAGGGGAACAGGGAAGAACACCGGGGAGCTGTTTTTT.

This clone was seen only a few times. The chain uses TRBV19 and TRBJ2-3; D possibly matches TRBD1 or TRBD2 (6 bases each). From germline, CDR1 is LNHDA and CDR2 SQIVND (reference sequence). The V gene lost 4 bases and the J gene lost 11 bases, with 16 bases spanning the gap. This CDR3 spans 13 amino acids. CDR3 nucleotides: TGTGCCAGTAGTACGACAGGAGTGGGGGGGCAGTATTTT. Translated: CASSTTGVGGQYF.

The chain has TRBV11-3 and TRBJ2-7, with D unresolved. Germline V gives CDR1 SGHNT, CDR2 YENEEA. The CDR3 length is 14 residues. Trimming cost V 5 bases and J 3 bases, with 14 bases left between them. In nucleotides, the CDR3 is TGTGCCAGCAGCCTTCTCCATCCCCTCTACGAGCAGTACTTC. Amino acid sequence: CASSLLHPLYEQYF.

J is TRBJ2-1 and V is TRBV15; TRBD2 agrees at 8 bases. Trimming took 4 bases from V and 5 from J; bases not matched to a gene: 19. The CDR3 has 19 amino acids. In germline, CDR1 is LNHNV, CDR2 YYDKDF (reference sequence). The CDR3 here is CATSKVGFAGGWYHNEQFF. CDR3 DNA sequence: TGTGCCACCAGCAAGGTGGGGTTTGCGGGGGGCTGGTACCACAATGAGCAGTTCTTC.

The chain links TRBV5-6 to TRBJ2-1, with TRBD2 matching over 7 bases. CDR3 length: 13 residues. V shed 4 bases, J shed 8 bases, and the junction held 6 bases outside the gene matches. Germline CDR1 is SGHDT and CDR2 is YYEEEE. The CDR3 sequence: CASSRTRLDEQFF. The CDR3 coding sequence is TGTGCCAGCAGCCGGACTAGGCTCGATGAGCAGTTCTTC. Full variable domain (remainder filled in from reference TRBV5-6 and TRBJ2-1): DAGVTQSPTHLIKTRGQQVTLRCSPKSGHDTVSWYQQALGQGPQFIFQYYEEEERQRGNFPDRFSGHQFPNYSSELNVNALLLGDSALYLCASSRTRLDEQFFGPGTRLTVL.

This clone was counted between two and nine times. This chain uses TRBV6-1 with TRBJ1-2; the D is unclear. The CDR3 is made up of 13 amino acids. Per the germline V gene, CDR1 is MNHNS and CDR2 is SASEGT. V was shortened by 4 bases and J by 4 bases, with 10 bases between the two germline ends. The CDR3: CASSGGIGYGYTF. DNA for the CDR3: TGTGCCAGCAGTGGAGGGATAGGCTATGGCTACACCTTC.

V usage is TRBV28 and J usage is TRBJ2-3; 9 nucleotides agree with TRBD2. Unmatched junction bases numbered 6, after V lost 6 bases and J lost 2 bases. This CDR3 is 15 amino acids long. Germline assignment: CDR1 MDHEN and CDR2 SYDVKM. CDR3 residues: CASSPTGLATDTQYF. In DNA form, the CDR3 reads TGTGCCAGCAGCCCCACGGGACTAGCCACAGATACGCAGTATTTT.

The J gene is TRBJ1-2, the V gene TRBV5-6; tentatively, D is TRBD1 (6 bases). The V and J ends lost 1 base and 8 bases respectively, with 12 bases between them. The germline V gene has CDR1 SGHDT and CDR2 YYEEEE. The CDR3 extends over 13 amino acids. CDR3 in amino acids: CASSLPGVLGYTF. For the CDR3, the DNA is TGTGCCAGCAGCTTGCCAGGGGTCCTAGGCTACACCTTC.

In its sample, this clone was seen once. V is TRBV6-5 and J is TRBJ2-2, with unresolved D. V lost 5 bases and J lost 4, with 11 bases in between. Germline CDR1 MNHEY, CDR2 SVGAGI. This CDR3 comprises 14 residues. CDR3 nucleotides: TGTGCCAGCAGTCACTTAAGTGGCACCGGGGAGCTGTTTTTT. Its translation is CASSHLSGTGELFF.

This sequence joins TRBV15 and TRBJ1-5; D may be TRBD1 (5 bases). V lost 5 bases and J lost 4, with 15 bases in between. Per germline, CDR1 LNHNV and CDR2 YYDKDF (reference sequence). CDR3 length: 15 amino acids. The CDR3: CATSGDGTDNQPQHF. The CDR3 DNA reads as TGTGCCACCAGCGGTGACGGGACGGATAATCAGCCCCAGCATTTT.

This clone has only a few counts. The chain joins TRBV18 to TRBJ2-7; 7 nucleotides align to TRBD2. CDR3 length equals 15 residues. Trimming removed 6 bases from V and 0 bases from J; junction bases left unmatched: 8. From germline, CDR1 is KGHSH and CDR2 LQKENI. DNA of the CDR3: TGTGCCAGCTCCCCCGAAGGGAGGGGCTCCTACGAGCAGTACTTC. It is translated as CASSPEGRGSYEQYF.

The chain couples TRBV28 to TRBJ1-5; D perhaps matches TRBD1 (5 bases). CDR3 size: 13 residues. Between the trimmed V and J ends, which lost 7 bases and 6 bases, there was a span of 13 bases. Germline loops: CDR1 MDHEN, CDR2 SYDVKM. This CDR3 reads CASKGPGSQPQHF. The CDR3 DNA follows: TGTGCCAGCAAAGGTCCAGGGAGTCAGCCCCAGCATTTT.

This clone was seen a few times. In nucleotides, the CDR3 is TGTGCCAGCAGCTTGGCCGTGGGACAGGGGCTTCAGCCCCAGCATTTT. Translated: CASSLAVGQGLQPQHF. J is TRBJ1-5 and V is TRBV5-5; 10 bases agree with TRBD1. Germline V gene lookup returns CDR1 SGHKS and CDR2 YYEKEE (reference sequence). J lost 6 bases, V lost 0 bases, and 6 bases had no gene match. The CDR3 is made up of 16 amino acids.

V is TRBV6-1 and J is TRBJ1-1; possible D gene TRBD1, 5 bases. V gave up 7 bases and J gave up 8 bases, with 20 bases separating them. CDR1 is MNHNS and CDR2 is SASEGT in the germline V gene. The CDR3 runs to 14 residues. The CDR3 sequence is CASTRVNHQTEAFF. The CDR3 nucleotides read TGTGCCAGCACCAGGGTCAACCACCAAACGGAAGCTTTCTTT.

V gene TRBV28 combines with J gene TRBJ1-6; TRBD1 is a possible D gene (6 bases). The germline V gene has CDR1 MDHEN and CDR2 SYDVKM. The CDR3 runs to 15 residues. V lost 6 bases and J lost 11, with 20 bases in between. CDR3 bases: TGTGCCAGCAGCCCTACGCTACAGGGCCTCGCACCCCTCCACTTT. Its protein is CASSPTLQGLAPLHF.

This rearrangement joins TRBV30 to TRBJ2-1; either TRBD1 or TRBD2 may supply D (5 bases each). The germline V and J ends were trimmed by 6 bases and 7 bases, with 13 bases remaining between them. The germline V gene encodes CDR1 GTSNPN and CDR2 SVGIG (reference sequence). The CDR3 extends over 12 amino acids. The CDR3 DNA reads TGTGCCTGTCCTCGATGGGGGAATGAGCAGTTCTTC. This gives the protein CACPRWGNEQFF.

This clone was detected only once. The chain combines TRBV5-6 with TRBJ1-5, with TRBD1 matching over 11 bases. Germline values: CDR1 SGHDT, CDR2 YYEEEE. The ends lost 1 base at V and 2 bases at J; junction bases unmatched: 11. The CDR3 runs 19 residues. CDR3: CASSLFGDRGIRGNQPQHF. The CDR3 DNA reads as TGTGCCAGCAGCTTGTTCGGGGACAGGGGGATTAGGGGCAATCAGCCCCAGCATTTT.

The genes are TRBV7-2 and TRBJ2-6, with D uncertain. Between the trimmed V and J ends, which lost 1 base and 2 bases, there was a span of 9 bases. The CDR3 length is 16 residues. From germline, CDR1 is SGHTA and CDR2 FQGNSA. CDR3 in amino acids: CASSLERVPGANVLTF. The CDR3 DNA is TGTGCCAGCAGCTTAGAAAGGGTCCCTGGGGCCAACGTCCTGACTTTC.